The entry below describes one T cell receptor (beta chain). Germline assignment: CDR1 SGHNT and CDR2 YENEEA. V lost 5 bases and J lost 3; bases outside the gene matches: 4. This CDR3 is 15 amino acids long. These data are taken from a study of blood T cell repertoires in COVID-19. The overall study: Donors in the United States, Italy and Spain gave samples during acute or convalescent COVID-19.

The Seattle patients, enrolled during active infection, were followed longitudinally. Authors' methods: Reference gene primer amplification in the assay estimated nucleated cell counts. Produced via immunoSEQ multiplex PCR; TCRdb's table is partial and in-frame only. V, J and clone size derive from that table, while D and trimming were established from the DNA sequence. The table shows under 400,000 clones, with more than 70% occurring only once. Sequencing was performed on peripheral blood. The V call is TRBV11-3, the J call TRBJ2-1, with 10 bases lining up with TRBD1. This TCR came from a woman aged 60-75 years with COVID-19, enrolled during active disease. As DNA, the CDR3 is TGTGCCAGCAGCCTGGGACAGGGGATCTACAATGAGCAGTTCTTC. Translated, it gives CASSLGQGIYNEQFF. Full variable domain (rest looked up from reference TRBV11-3 and TRBJ2-1): EAGVVQSPRYKIIEKKQPVAFWCNPISGHNTLYWYLQNLGQGPELLIRYENEEAVDDSQLPKDRFSAERLKGVDSTLKIQPAELGDSAVYLCASSLGQGIYNEQFFGPGTRLTVL.